Sequencing of this T cell receptor beta chain was carried out in a study of blood T cell repertoires in COVID-19. V shed 4 bases, J shed 4 bases, and the junction held 2 bases outside the gene matches. Looked up from germline, CDR1 is LGHNT and CDR2 is FRNRAP. CDR3 length: 13 amino acids. Per the original methods: Amplification of reference gene primers provided the estimated nucleated cell counts. TCRdb's copy holds only in-frame clones and misses some; the assay was immunoSEQ multiplex PCR. V, J and clone size derive from that table, while D and trimming were established from the DNA sequence. The repertoire holds about 80,000 clones, with over 70% as singletons.

This receptor was taken from a human donor in a cohort sampled during active COVID-19. The specimen was peripheral blood. The chain joins TRBV12-5 to TRBJ1-1; 8 bases align to TRBD1. The CDR3 region is CASGSTGGTEAFF. The DNA for the CDR3 is TGTGCTAGTGGTTCAACAGGGGGCACTGAAGCTTTCTTT.